The 6 T cell receptor beta chains presented below share a single source sample, sequenced in a study of T cell responses to AZD1222 COVID-19 vaccine (dated by TCRdb to 2020 to 2022). Receptors were amplified or captured by the immunoSEQ multiplex PCR assay. TCRdb carries this immuneACCESS record with in-frame sequences only. Its versions omit some clonotypes, under half of them owing to an unresolved V gene in the studies checked, with the rest unexplained. The sample table holds over 90,000 clones, of which roughly 90% were seen once. The ten largest make up 12% of the sample. The time point label on this specimen signifies: about 28 days (+/-7) after the second vaccine dose. The material sequenced was peripheral blood, taken 28 days after the second AZD1222 dose. The receptor set was obtained from an adult who received the AZD1222 COVID-19 vaccine.

This chain uses TRBV28 with TRBJ2-2; D is uncertain. Germline CDR1 and CDR2: MDHEN and SYDVKM. Trimming took 8 bases from V and 0 from J, leaving 16 bases between them. The CDR3 contains 16 residues. The CDR3 bases are TGTGCCAGCCGGCTCGGCGCCATCCCGAACACCGGGGAGCTGTTTTTT. Translation gives CASRLGAIPNTGELFF.

The V call is TRBV27, the J call TRBJ1-2; a possible D gene is TRBD1 (5 bases). Per germline, CDR1 MNHEY and CDR2 SMNVEV (reference sequence). The CDR3 extends over 13 amino acids. Deletions cut 3 bases from V and 8 bases from J, with 13 bases between. The CDR3 is CASSFLDMSGYTF. CDR3 DNA: TGTGCCAGCAGTTTCTTGGACATGTCGGGCTACACCTTC.

The rearrangement joins TRBV19 to TRBJ1-2, with D possibly being TRBD1 (5 bases). Germline CDR1 and CDR2: LNHDA and SQIVND (reference sequence). The CDR3 sequence is 12 residues long. V was pared by 7 bases and J by 5 bases, with 11 bases between. DNA for the CDR3: TGTGCCAGTATGGGGGACGCTTATGGCTACACCTTC. This gives the protein CASMGDAYGYTF.

This clone was found once. This sequence joins TRBV4-3 and TRBJ2-3, with 10 nucleotides matching TRBD2. This CDR3 is built from 15 residues. The germline CDR1 and CDR2 sequences are LGHNA and YSLEER. V lost 2 bases to trimming and J lost 1 base; unmatched junction nucleotides: 0. This CDR3 is CASSQLAGGTDTQYF. CDR3 sequence (DNA): TGCGCCAGCAGCCAACTAGCGGGGGGCACAGATACGCAGTATTTT.

The chain carries TRBV7-9 and TRBJ2-2; D is perhaps TRBD1 (6 bases). Germline V gene lookup returns CDR1 SEHNR and CDR2 FQNEAQ (reference sequence). The CDR3 consists of 12 residues. V lost 4 bases, J lost 7 bases, and 7 bases lay in between. DNA for the CDR3: TGTGCCAGCAGCTCAGGGGACGGGGAGCTGTTTTTT. The encoded protein is CASSSGDGELFF.

The rearrangement uses TRBV5-4 and TRBJ1-1, with D perhaps matching TRBD1 (6 bases). The germline V gene has CDR1 SGHNT and CDR2 YYREEE (reference sequence). The CDR3 runs 13 residues. V shed 2 bases and J shed 1 base, with 6 bases lying between them. CDR3 sequence: CASSFRGNTEAFF. The CDR3 region has the DNA TGTGCCAGCAGCTTCAGGGGGAACACTGAAGCTTTCTTT. Based on the CDR3 plus reference TRBV5-4 and TRBJ1-1, the full variable domain is ETGVTQSPTHLIKTRGQQVTLRCSSQSGHNTVSWYQQALGQGPQFIFQYYREEENGRGNFPPRFSGLQFPNYSSELNVNALELDDSALYLCASSFRGNTEAFFGQGTRLTVV.